The 32 T cell receptor beta chains below come from one sample, sequenced in a study of cytomegalovirus exposure and HLA in healthy donors. In the PCR, 60 Vbeta and 13 Jbeta primers were used. Repertoires were generated with immunoSEQ multiplex PCR, while TCRdb's copy carries only in-frame clones and drops some. In the table there are some 100,000 clones, roughly 83% of which are singletons. The sequencing sample was made of PBMCs. These receptors were obtained from a female donor in good health and CMV-seropositive.

This clone was counted a single time. The sample has other DNA sequences that encode this CDR3 too. The chain carries TRBV18 and TRBJ2-1; a possible D gene is TRBD2 (5 bases). CDR3 size: 12 residues. Germline V gene data show CDR1 as KGHSH and CDR2 as LQKENI. The V end was cut by 2 bases, the J end by 8 bases, with 7 bases between. The CDR3 region has the DNA TGTGCCAGCTCACCAACCGGGGATGAGCAGTTCTTC. Translated, it gives CASSPTGDEQFF.

This clone was counted a single time. The chain combines TRBV18 with TRBJ2-7; 8 positions agree with TRBD1. Germline CDR1 is KGHSH and CDR2 is LQKENI. The CDR3 extends over 17 amino acids. With 3 bases clipped from V and 6 bases from J, the junction kept 16 bases outside the gene matches. The CDR3 nucleotides are TGTGCCAGCTCACCGATAACCGGACAGGGAAAGGGTGGCGAGCAGTACTTC. Amino acid sequence: CASSPITGQGKGGEQYF.

This clone was observed a few times. The V and J genes are TRBV9 and TRBJ1-1; D is uncertain. The CDR3 has 17 residues. The V end lost 0 bases, the J end lost 4 bases, and 19 bases lay between the germline ends. Germline V gene sequence: CDR1 SGDLS, CDR2 YYNGEE. The CDR3 nucleotides read TGTGCCAGCAGCGTAGCTATTAGTACGGGTGTGGGCACTGAAGCTTTCTTT. Encoded protein: CASSVAISTGVGTEAFF.

This clone was counted once. This chain uses TRBV18 with TRBJ2-7, with 9 bases matching TRBD1. CDR3 length equals 15 residues. V trimming: 3 bases; J trimming: 1 base; junction bases outside the gene matches: 4. Germline V gene lookup returns CDR1 KGHSH and CDR2 LQKENI. The CDR3 loop reads CASSPPGTGSYEQYF. CDR3 DNA: TGTGCCAGCTCACCCCCCGGGACAGGGTCCTACGAGCAGTACTTC.

This chain uses TRBV7-9 with TRBJ1-2; possible D gene TRBD1, 5 bases. The germline V and J ends were trimmed by 1 base and 8 bases, with 14 bases remaining between them. CDR1 is SEHNR, CDR2 FQNEAQ, per germline (reference sequence). The CDR3 consists of 14 residues. The CDR3 reads CASSLGGQSEGYTF. DNA for the CDR3: TGTGCCAGCAGCTTAGGTGGACAATCAGAGGGCTACACCTTC. Full variable domain (outside the CDR3, taken from reference TRBV7-9 and TRBJ1-2): DTGVSQNPRHKITKRGQNVTFRCDPISEHNRLYWYRQTLGQGPEFLTYFQNEAQLEKSRLLSDRFSAERPKGSFSTLEIQRTEQGDSAMYLCASSLGGQSEGYTFGSGTRLTVV.

This clone was seen a handful of times. The chain carries TRBV15 and TRBJ2-1, with 11 bases lining up with TRBD2. This CDR3 contains 14 residues. Losses at the gene ends were 6 bases for V and 2 bases for J; bases not matched to a gene: 0. The germline gives CDR1 LNHNV, CDR2 YYDKDF (reference sequence). DNA of the CDR3: TGTGCCACCAGGGGACTAGCGGCCTACAATGAGCAGTTCTTC. Translation: CATRGLAAYNEQFF.

A single count supports this clone. The rearrangement joins TRBV30 to TRBJ1-2; no firm D call. The CDR3 runs 12 residues. Trimming removed 0 bases from V and 4 bases from J, with 6 bases in between. Looked up from germline, CDR1 is GTSNPN and CDR2 is SVGIG (reference sequence). The CDR3 sequence: CAWSVHVYGYTF. DNA of the CDR3: TGTGCCTGGAGTGTACACGTCTATGGCTACACCTTC.

The chain is built from TRBV11-2 and TRBJ2-5; no clear D. CDR1 is SGHAT, CDR2 FQNNGV, per germline. The V gene lost 3 bases and the J gene lost 1 base, with 3 bases spanning the gap. The CDR3 loop spans 12 amino acids. CDR3 sequence: CASSFSQETQYF. Here the CDR3 DNA reads TGTGCCAGCAGCTTCAGCCAAGAGACCCAGTACTTC.

This chain joins TRBV6-5 and TRBJ1-4; D is perhaps TRBD1 (6 bases). CDR3 length: 14 residues. Trimming took off 6 bases at V and 0 bases at J, with 8 bases between the two ends. CDR1 is MNHEY, CDR2 SVGAGI, per germline. The CDR3 nucleotides are TGTGCCAGCAGCCGGACAGCAACTAATGAAAAACTGTTTTTT. It translates to CASSRTATNEKLFF.

The chain combines TRBV5-1 with TRBJ1-1; maybe TRBD1 (5 bases). The germline V and J ends were trimmed by 7 bases and 2 bases, with 15 bases remaining between them. The length of the CDR3 is 14 residues. Germline values: CDR1 SGHRS, CDR2 YFSETQ. In DNA form, the CDR3 reads TGCGCCAGCTCCCGAACAGGTATAAACACTGAAGCTTTCTTT. Translated, it gives CASSRTGINTEAFF.

V usage is TRBV6-1 and J usage is TRBJ2-7, with TRBD2 identical over 10 bases. CDR3 length equals 15 residues. Germline trimming cut 5 bases from V and 3 bases from J; bases unmatched to any gene: 7. Germline values: CDR1 MNHNS, CDR2 SASEGT. Here the CDR3 DNA reads TGTGCCAGCAGTAACAGCGGGAGGGCCATCTACGAGCAGTACTTC. This gives the protein CASSNSGRAIYEQYF.

This clone came up a few times. The chain couples TRBV6-1 to TRBJ2-2; D might be TRBD1 (6 bases). Germline-derived CDR1 and CDR2 are MNHNS and SASEGT. The CDR3 is 12 residues long. Trimming stripped 6 bases from V and 6 bases from J, with 8 bases between. The CDR3 DNA reads TGTGCCAGCAGCAAGGGGGCCGGGGAGCTGTTTTTT. As protein: CASSKGAGELFF.

This clone has a single count. J is TRBJ1-1 and V is TRBV19; a possible D gene is TRBD1 (5 bases). The germline V and J ends were trimmed by 4 bases and 0 bases, with 12 bases remaining between them. There are 15 residues in the CDR3. CDR1 and CDR2 (germline): LNHDA, SQIVND (reference sequence). CDR3 sequence (DNA): TGTGCCAGTAGTAGGGGCCTGTCGGTGAACACTGAAGCTTTCTTT. The encoded protein is CASSRGLSVNTEAFF. The full variable domain, its missing parts supplied by reference TRBV19 and TRBJ1-1, is DGGITQSPKYLFRKEGQNVTLSCEQNLNHDAMYWYRQDPGQGLRLIYYSQIVNDFQKGDIAEGYSVSREKKESFPLTVTSAQKNPTAFYLCASSRGLSVNTEAFFGQGTRLTVV.

The chain has TRBV5-6 and TRBJ1-2; D not certain. In germline, CDR1 is SGHDT, CDR2 YYEEEE. Trimming stripped 4 bases from V and 8 bases from J, with 21 bases between. The CDR3 consists of 15 residues. Here the CDR3 DNA reads TGTGCCAGCAGCCGGGCGGTCAATTCTCCGGGGGGCTACACCTTC. Translated, it gives CASSRAVNSPGGYTF.

V is TRBV5-4 and J is TRBJ2-3, with 7 positions matching TRBD1. Germline lookup yields CDR1 SGHNT and CDR2 YYREEE (reference sequence). With V trimmed by 4 bases and J by 0 bases, 5 bases remained unmatched. CDR3 length: 15 amino acids. CDR3 coding DNA: TGTGCCAGCAGCGTGACAGGGTGGAGCACAGATACGCAGTATTTT. Its protein product is CASSVTGWSTDTQYF.

This clone was picked up a small number of times. This chain joins TRBV5-4 and TRBJ1-2; TRBD1 matches at 8 bases. With 4 bases clipped from V and 6 bases from J, the junction kept 8 bases outside the gene matches. The CDR3 consists of 14 residues. CDR1 SGHNT and CDR2 YYREEE come from the germline V gene (reference sequence). CDR3 amino acids: CASSPGQGGNGYTF. The CDR3, as DNA: TGTGCCAGCAGCCCTGGACAGGGTGGAAATGGCTACACCTTC. Full variable domain (remainder filled in from reference TRBV5-4 and TRBJ1-2): ETGVTQSPTHLIKTRGQQVTLRCSSQSGHNTVSWYQQALGQGPQFIFQYYREEENGRGNFPPRFSGLQFPNYSSELNVNALELDDSALYLCASSPGQGGNGYTFGSGTRLTVV.

CDR3 residues: CATKERALSYEQYF. Written as DNA, the CDR3 is TGTGCCACCAAGGAGAGGGCATTGAGTTACGAGCAGTACTTC. The chain uses TRBV6-1 and TRBJ2-7, with a possible D match to TRBD2 (5 bases). This CDR3 region has 14 residues. V was trimmed by 10 bases and J by 4 bases, leaving 20 bases between them. Germline CDR1 and CDR2: MNHNS and SASEGT.

This clone appeared a few times. The rearrangement links TRBV6-1 to TRBJ2-7; 8 bases are shared with TRBD2. Looked up from germline, CDR1 is MNHNS and CDR2 is SASEGT. The CDR3 sequence is 15 residues long. The trim removed 5 bases at V and 3 bases at J, leaving 9 bases unmatched. The CDR3 region has the DNA TGTGCCAGCAGTTCTAGGGGACGGGAGGGCTACGAGCAGTACTTC. As protein: CASSSRGREGYEQYF.

This chain links TRBV10-3 with TRBJ1-1; D possibly corresponds to TRBD1 (5 bases). The CDR3 length is 15 residues. The V gene lost 3 bases and the J gene lost 1 base, with 12 bases spanning the gap. The germline CDR1 and CDR2 sequences are ENHRY and SYGVKD. The CDR3 sequence: CAISDPGHPNTEAFF. In DNA, the CDR3 is TGTGCCATCAGTGATCCCGGACATCCGAACACTGAAGCTTTCTTT.

This clone was seen just once. The V and J genes are TRBV30 and TRBJ1-1, with D possibly being TRBD1 (5 bases). CDR1 is GTSNPN, CDR2 SVGIG, per germline (reference sequence). V lost 8 bases and J lost 1, with 14 bases in between. The CDR3 consists of 13 residues. This CDR3 is CAGDSNKNTEAFF. CDR3 DNA: TGTGCCGGTGACAGTAACAAGAACACTGAAGCTTTCTTT. The full variable domain, its missing parts supplied by reference TRBV30 and TRBJ1-1, is SQTIHQWPATLVQPVGSPLSLECTVEGTSNPNLYWYRQAAGRGLQLLFYSVGIGQISSEVPQNLSASRPQDRQFILSSKKLLLSDSGFYLCAGDSNKNTEAFFGQGTRLTVV.

J is TRBJ2-2 and V is TRBV4-2; 8 bases map to TRBD2. There are 14 residues in the CDR3. The germline V gene has CDR1 LGHNA and CDR2 YNFKEQ. Germline trimming cut 6 bases from V and 7 bases from J; bases unmatched to any gene: 7. In DNA, the CDR3 is TGTGCCAGCAGGGGACTAGGCGGGAGCGGGGAGCTGTTTTTT. Translating gives CASRGLGGSGELFF.

In DNA form, the CDR3 reads TGTGCCAGCAGTGACCCGGTCTATGGCTACACCTTC. It is translated as CASSDPVYGYTF. This chain uses TRBV6-1 with TRBJ1-2; D call uncertain. Germline values: CDR1 MNHNS, CDR2 SASEGT. The CDR3 runs to 12 residues. With 3 bases removed from V and 4 bases from J, the gap between germline ends came to 6 bases.

Points on this clone: One end of the junction does not line up with germline, which may come from a read error. V gene TRBV2 combines with J gene TRBJ2-4; D possibly corresponds to TRBD1 (5 bases). From germline, CDR1 is SNHLY and CDR2 FYNNEI. The CDR3 is 18 residues long. CDR3 in DNA: TGTGCCAGCAGTGAAGGGGGTGGCAGGGAAATTGCCAAAAACAGTCAGTACTTC. Residues: CASSEGGGREIAKNSQYF.

The chain combines TRBV6-1 with TRBJ2-7, with 8 nucleotides matching TRBD2. The junction had 4 bases not matched to a gene; V was cut back by 1 base and J by 2 bases. CDR3 length equals 15 residues. Germline V gene sequence: CDR1 MNHNS, CDR2 SASEGT. CDR3 in amino acids: CASSEVAGFTYEQYF. The CDR3 DNA reads TGTGCCAGCAGTGAAGTAGCGGGATTTACCTACGAGCAGTACTTC.

This chain uses TRBV6-5 with TRBJ1-2, with a tentative D call TRBD1 (5 bases). The CDR3 is 11 residues long. Trimming left V 4 bases short and J 8 bases short, with 8 bases between. The germline CDR1 and CDR2 sequences are MNHEY and SVGAGI. The CDR3: CASSLGGGYTF. CDR3 in DNA: TGTGCCAGCAGTTTGGGGGGGGGCTACACCTTC.

The gene calls are TRBV27 and TRBJ1-6; unclear D gene. The CDR3 consists of 16 residues. CDR1 and CDR2 (germline): MNHEY, SMNVEV (reference sequence). V dropped 0 bases and J dropped 0 bases, with 6 bases sitting between them. The chain's CDR3 is CASSLSGSSYNSPLHF. As DNA, the CDR3 is TGTGCCAGCAGTTTATCGGGCTCCTCCTATAATTCACCCCTCCACTTT.

The V call is TRBV18, the J call TRBJ1-1; 7 nucleotides match TRBD1. CDR1 and CDR2 from the germline V gene are KGHSH and LQKENI. The CDR3 extends over 16 amino acids. V lost 3 bases to trimming and J lost 3 bases; unmatched junction nucleotides: 10. The CDR3 spells CASSPRQGVRDTEAFF. CDR3 DNA: TGTGCCAGCTCACCGAGGCAGGGGGTTAGGGACACTGAAGCTTTCTTT. The whole variable domain, remainder taken from reference TRBV18 and TRBJ1-1, is NAGVMQNPRHLVRRRGQEARLRCSPMKGHSHVYWYRQLPEEGLKFMVYLQKENIIDESGMPKERFSAEFPKEGPSILRIQQVVRGDSAAYFCASSPRQGVRDTEAFFGQGTRLTVV.

This chain connects TRBV6-1 to TRBJ2-7; D remains unclear. The V and J ends lost 5 bases and 0 bases respectively, with 11 bases between them. The CDR3 consists of 14 residues. Germline V gene data show CDR1 as MNHNS and CDR2 as SASEGT. The DNA of the CDR3 is TGTGCCAGCAGTCGCTACCCGAGCTCCTACGAGCAGTACTTC. It yields the protein CASSRYPSSYEQYF.

This rearrangement joins TRBV29-1 to TRBJ2-2; D perhaps matches TRBD1 (6 bases). The CDR3 length is 15 residues. Germline V gives CDR1 SQVTM, CDR2 ANQGSEA. The V end was cut by 7 bases, the J end by 7 bases, with 22 bases between. The chain's CDR3 is CSALRHGGRSGELFF. In nucleotides, the CDR3 is TGCAGCGCCCTAAGGCATGGGGGCCGGAGCGGGGAGCTGTTTTTT.

V is TRBV6-1 and J is TRBJ1-2, with TRBD1 as a possible D gene (5 bases). The CDR3 is 13 residues long. Trimming cost V 3 bases and J 2 bases, with 7 bases left between them. CDR1 is MNHNS and CDR2 is SASEGT in the germline V gene. CDR3 in amino acids: CASSEGLNYGYTF. Written as DNA, the CDR3 is TGTGCCAGCAGTGAGGGACTAAACTATGGCTACACCTTC.

The sample holds a few counts of this clone. J is TRBJ2-7 and V is TRBV2, with 7 bases identical to TRBD1. V shed 6 bases and J 6 bases; nucleotides not matched to a gene: 8. Germline V gene sequence: CDR1 SNHLY, CDR2 FYNNEI. CDR3 size: 13 residues. The CDR3 bases are TGTGCCAGCAGCTACTCAACAGGGGCCGAGCAGTACTTC. Its protein product is CASSYSTGAEQYF.

The genes are TRBV2 and TRBJ2-7, with a tentative D call TRBD1 (7 bases). Trimming took 1 base from V and 0 from J, leaving 19 bases between them. The CDR3 is 18 amino acids. CDR1 is SNHLY and CDR2 is FYNNEI in the germline V gene. CDR3 residues: CASSEDSPGGQHSYEQYF. CDR3 nucleotides: TGTGCCAGCAGTGAAGATTCTCCCGGGGGACAGCACTCCTACGAGCAGTACTTC.